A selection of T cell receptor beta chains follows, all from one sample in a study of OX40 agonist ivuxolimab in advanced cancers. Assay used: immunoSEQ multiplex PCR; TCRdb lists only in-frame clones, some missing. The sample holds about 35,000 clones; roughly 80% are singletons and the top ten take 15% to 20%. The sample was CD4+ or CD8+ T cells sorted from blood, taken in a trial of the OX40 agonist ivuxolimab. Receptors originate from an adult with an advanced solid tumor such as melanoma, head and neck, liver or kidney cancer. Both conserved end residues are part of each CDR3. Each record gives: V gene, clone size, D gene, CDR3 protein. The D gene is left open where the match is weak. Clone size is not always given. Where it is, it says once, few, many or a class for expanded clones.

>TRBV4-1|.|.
CASSQDWNLNTEAFF
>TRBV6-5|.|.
CASSYSISSNQPQHF
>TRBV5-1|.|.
CASSRFLGYEQYF
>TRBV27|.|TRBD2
CASKLAGLTDTQYF
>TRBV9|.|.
CASSVDAGLDNEQFF
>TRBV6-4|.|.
CASSDSYKSTDTQYF
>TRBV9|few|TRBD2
CASSDRGGLQETQYF
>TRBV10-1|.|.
CASPHPGRLTEAFF
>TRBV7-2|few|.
CASSYKGYAFSYEQYF
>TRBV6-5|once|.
CASSYSGPRTTEAFF
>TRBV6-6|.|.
CASSYLPGGIGDGYTF
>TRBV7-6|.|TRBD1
CASSFGTDSSYEQYF
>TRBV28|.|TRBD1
CASSFDRDGYTF
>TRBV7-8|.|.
CASSDAKNIQYF
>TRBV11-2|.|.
CASSLDGGTRTSYNEQFF
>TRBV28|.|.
CASSLWGISPGIGYGYTF
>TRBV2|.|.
CASSDYEKLFF
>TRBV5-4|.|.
CASSFYPGQGTEAFF